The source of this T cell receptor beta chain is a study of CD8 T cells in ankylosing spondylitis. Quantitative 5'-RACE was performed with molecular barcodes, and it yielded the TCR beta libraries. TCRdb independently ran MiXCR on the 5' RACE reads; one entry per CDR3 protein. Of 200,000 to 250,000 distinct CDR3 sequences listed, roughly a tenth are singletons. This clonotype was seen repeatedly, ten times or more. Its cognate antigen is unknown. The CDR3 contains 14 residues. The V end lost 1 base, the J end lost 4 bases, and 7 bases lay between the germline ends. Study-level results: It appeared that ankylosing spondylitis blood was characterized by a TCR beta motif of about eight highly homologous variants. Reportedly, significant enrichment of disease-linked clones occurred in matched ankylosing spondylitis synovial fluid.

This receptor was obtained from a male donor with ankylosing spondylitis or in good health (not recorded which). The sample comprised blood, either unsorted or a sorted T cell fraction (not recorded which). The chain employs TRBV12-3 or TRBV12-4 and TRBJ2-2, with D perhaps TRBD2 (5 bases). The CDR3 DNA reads TGTGCCAGCAGTTTAGGTGGGAGCACCGGGGAGCTGTTTTTT. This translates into CASSLGGSTGELFF.